Below are 8 T cell receptor beta chains sequenced from a single sample in a study of radiotherapy plus CTLA-4 blockade in lung cancer. Repertoires were generated with immunoSEQ multiplex PCR, while TCRdb's copy carries only in-frame clones and drops some. The table records roughly 110,000 clones, around 85% of them present only once. The source was peripheral blood, collected from a patient treated with radiotherapy plus ipilimumab. The receptor set was obtained from a human donor with non-small cell lung cancer that progressed on radiotherapy plus ipilimumab. Some clones in this sample may be carry-over from other donors' samples.

The CDR3 protein is CASSYKLGTASYEQYF. The CDR3 nucleotides read TGTGCCAGCAGTTATAAACTCGGGACAGCATCTTACGAGCAGTACTTC. The chain joins TRBV6-5 to TRBJ2-7; 7 positions agree with TRBD1. Trimming took 3 bases from V and 4 from J; bases not matched to a gene: 12. Germline CDR1 reads MNHEY; CDR2 reads SVGAGI. The CDR3 covers 16 residues.

This chain joins TRBV7-9 and TRBJ1-1; no firm D call. V was clipped by 1 base and J by 1 base, with 7 bases between them. The length of the CDR3 is 14 residues. Germline assignment: CDR1 SEHNR and CDR2 FQNEAQ (reference sequence). The CDR3 loop is CASSLVGGNTEAFF. The CDR3 DNA is TGTGCCAGCAGCTTAGTTGGAGGGAACACTGAAGCTTTCTTT.

The rearrangement uses TRBV25-1 and TRBJ2-5; possible D gene TRBD1, 7 bases. The CDR3 is made up of 15 amino acids. Germline V lookup: CDR1 MGHDK, CDR2 SYGVNS. Trimming stripped 1 base from V and 5 bases from J, with 14 bases between. CDR3: CASSESWAGGETQYF. CDR3 DNA: TGTGCCAGCAGTGAATCCTGGGCAGGGGGGGAGACCCAGTACTTC.

J is TRBJ2-5 and V is TRBV23-1; no clear D gene. The end of the DNA aligns better with TRBJ2-7, so the J call may be wrong. TRBV23-1 is an ORF for which the function is uncertain. This CDR3 is 15 amino acids long. In nucleotides, the CDR3 is TGCGCCAGCAGTCAATTACCCGGGCCGCCCTACGAGCAGTACTTC. Protein: CASSQLPGPPYEQYF.

This chain links TRBV28 with TRBJ1-1, with D possibly being TRBD1 (6 bases). The germline CDR1 and CDR2 sequences are MDHEN and SYDVKM. The V end was cut by 5 bases, the J end by 4 bases, with 14 bases between. This CDR3 is built from 14 residues. The CDR3 spells CASSPHRESTEAFF. CDR3 DNA: TGTGCCAGCAGTCCCCACAGGGAGTCCACTGAAGCTTTCTTT.

A single count supports this clone. The V gene is TRBV6-5, the J gene TRBJ2-7; 10 nucleotides match TRBD2. Losses at the gene ends were 5 bases for V and 2 bases for J; bases not matched to a gene: 3. The CDR3 covers 14 residues. Germline-derived CDR1 and CDR2 are MNHEY and SVGAGI. CDR3 amino acids: CASSLLAGTYEQYF. CDR3 DNA: TGTGCCAGCAGTCTACTAGCGGGAACCTACGAGCAGTACTTC.

This chain connects TRBV11-2 to TRBJ1-1; D remains ambiguous. In germline, CDR1 is SGHAT, CDR2 FQNNGV. Trimming removed 5 bases from V and 7 bases from J, with 11 bases in between. This CDR3 contains 12 residues. The CDR3 protein is CASSKVRGEAFF. The CDR3, as DNA: TGTGCCAGCAGCAAAGTCAGAGGTGAAGCTTTCTTT.

This chain connects TRBV9 to TRBJ1-1, with 7 bases identical to TRBD1. The CDR3 extends over 15 amino acids. V gave up 3 bases and J gave up 1 base; unmatched junction bases: 6. CDR1 is SGDLS, CDR2 YYNGEE, per germline. The CDR3 loop reads CASSATGAGNTEAFF. CDR3 bases: TGTGCCAGCAGCGCTACAGGGGCCGGGAACACTGAAGCTTTCTTT.